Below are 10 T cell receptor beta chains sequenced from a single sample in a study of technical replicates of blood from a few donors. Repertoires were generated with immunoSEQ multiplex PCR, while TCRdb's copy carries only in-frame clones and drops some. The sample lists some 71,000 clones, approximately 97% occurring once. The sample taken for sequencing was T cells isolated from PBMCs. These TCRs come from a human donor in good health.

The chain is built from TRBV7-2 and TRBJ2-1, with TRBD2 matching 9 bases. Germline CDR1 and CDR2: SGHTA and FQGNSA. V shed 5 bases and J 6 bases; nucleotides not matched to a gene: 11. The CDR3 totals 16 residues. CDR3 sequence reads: CASSPVIAGVGNEQFF. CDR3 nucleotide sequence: TGTGCCAGCAGCCCCGTAATAGCGGGAGTAGGCAATGAGCAGTTCTTC.

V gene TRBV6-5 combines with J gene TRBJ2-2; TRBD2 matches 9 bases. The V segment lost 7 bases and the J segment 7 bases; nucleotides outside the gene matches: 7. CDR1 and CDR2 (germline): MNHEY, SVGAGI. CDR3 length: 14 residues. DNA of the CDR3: TGTGCCAGCATCGCGGGGGGGCTCGGCGGGGAGCTGTTTTTT. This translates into CASIAGGLGGELFF.

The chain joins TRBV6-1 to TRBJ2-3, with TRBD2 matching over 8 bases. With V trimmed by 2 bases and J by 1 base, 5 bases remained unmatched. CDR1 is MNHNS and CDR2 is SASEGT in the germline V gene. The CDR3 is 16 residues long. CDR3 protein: CASSESIGGGTDTQYF. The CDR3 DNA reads TGTGCCAGCAGTGAATCCATCGGGGGGGGCACAGATACGCAGTATTTT.

The CDR3 nucleotides read TGTGCCAGCAGTTTCCAGGACAGTAGGTTCTTC. Its protein is CASSFQDSRFF. The chain has TRBV28 and TRBJ2-1; tentatively, D is TRBD1 (6 bases). V lost 3 bases and J 15 bases, leaving 12 bases between the germline ends. Germline loops: CDR1 MDHEN, CDR2 SYDVKM. The CDR3 contains 11 residues.

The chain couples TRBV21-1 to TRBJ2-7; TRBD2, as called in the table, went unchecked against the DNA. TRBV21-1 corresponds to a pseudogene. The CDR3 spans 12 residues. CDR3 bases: TGTGCCAGCAGGGGTAGCCGGTACGAGCAGTACTTC. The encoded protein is CASRGSRYEQYF.

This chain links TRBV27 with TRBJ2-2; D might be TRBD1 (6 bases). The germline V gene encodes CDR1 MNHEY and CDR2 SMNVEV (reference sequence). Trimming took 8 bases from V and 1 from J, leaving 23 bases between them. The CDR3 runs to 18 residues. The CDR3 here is CASPCHRRPRGNTGELFF. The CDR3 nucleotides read TGTGCCAGCCCCTGCCATAGACGCCCCAGGGGGAACACCGGGGAGCTGTTTTTT.

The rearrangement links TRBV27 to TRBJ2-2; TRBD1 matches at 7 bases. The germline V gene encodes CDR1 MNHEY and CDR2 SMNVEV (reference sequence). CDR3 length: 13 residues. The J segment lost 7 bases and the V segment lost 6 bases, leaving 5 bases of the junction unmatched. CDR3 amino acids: CASSQTGDGELFF. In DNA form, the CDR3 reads TGTGCCAGCAGCCAAACAGGGGACGGGGAGCTGTTTTTT.

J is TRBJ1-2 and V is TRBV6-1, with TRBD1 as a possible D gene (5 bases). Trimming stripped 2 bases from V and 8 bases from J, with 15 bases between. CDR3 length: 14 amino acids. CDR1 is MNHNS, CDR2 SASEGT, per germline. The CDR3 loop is CASSETERGRGYTF. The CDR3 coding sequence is TGTGCCAGCAGTGAAACGGAAAGGGGAAGGGGCTACACCTTC.

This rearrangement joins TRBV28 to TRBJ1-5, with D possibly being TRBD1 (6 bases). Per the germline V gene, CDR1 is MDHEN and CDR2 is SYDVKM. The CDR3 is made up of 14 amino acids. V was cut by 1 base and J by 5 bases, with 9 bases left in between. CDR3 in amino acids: CASSLFYRDQPQHF. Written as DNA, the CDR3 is TGTGCCAGCAGTTTATTTTACAGGGATCAGCCCCAGCATTTT.

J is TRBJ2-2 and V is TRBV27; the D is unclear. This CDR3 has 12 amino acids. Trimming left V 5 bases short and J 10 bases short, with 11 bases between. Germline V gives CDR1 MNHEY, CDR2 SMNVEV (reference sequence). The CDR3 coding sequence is TGTGCCAGCAGTGAACGAGCGAAGGAGCTGTTTTTT. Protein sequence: CASSERAKELFF.